These T cell receptor beta chains were read from a single sample in a study of response to subunit inactivated influenza vaccine. TCRdb recomputed calls from the RT-PCR reads with MiXCR, one row per CDR3 protein. The sample contains roughly 760,000 distinct CDR3 sequences, around 20% of which appear only once. The material sequenced was PBMCs from blood, taken 5 to 6 days after vaccination. These receptor sequences come from a man aged 45-65 years who received an inactivated influenza vaccine. Both conserved end residues are part of each CDR3. Each record gives: V gene, clone size, D gene, J gene, CDR3 protein, CDR3 DNA. A D gene is named only where the DNA matches it firmly. Clone size is stated in some rows and not others, as once, few, many or a class when expanded.

>TRBV5-1|.|TRBD2|TRBJ2-2
CASSYRAGETGELFF
TGCGCCAGCAGCTACCGAGCGGGAGAAACCGGGGAGCTGTTTTTT
>TRBV4-1|few|TRBD2|TRBJ2-1
CASSTVLAGHNEQFF
TGCGCCAGCAGCACAGTACTAGCGGGCCACAATGAGCAGTTCTTC
>TRBV18|few|TRBD1|TRBJ2-3
CASSPNRGDTQYF
TGTGCCAGCTCACCAAACAGGGGGGATACGCAGTATTTT
>TRBV9|.|.|TRBJ1-5
CASSGTGRQPQHF
TGTGCCAGCAGCGGAACAGGGAGACAGCCCCAGCATTTT
>TRBV20-1|.|.|TRBJ2-3
CSATFPGAFTDTQYF
TGCAGTGCCACCTTCCCCGGTGCTTTTACAGATACGCAGTATTTT
>TRBV3-1|.|.|TRBJ2-6
CASSQALGAGANVLTF
TGTGCCAGCAGCCAAGCCCTCGGGGCTGGGGCCAACGTCCTGACTTTC
>TRBV28|few|TRBD1|TRBJ2-2
CASSSGQGAPGELFF
TGTGCCAGCAGTTCGGGACAGGGGGCGCCCGGGGAGCTGTTTTTT
>TRBV19|few|.|TRBJ2-7
CASSIGGYSYEQYF
TGTGCCAGTAGTATCGGAGGGTACTCCTACGAGCAGTACTTC
>TRBV7-9|.|TRBD2|TRBJ2-3
CATKPRVGGGTDTQYF
TGTGCCACCAAGCCACGGGTAGGCGGGGGGACAGATACGCAGTATTTT
>TRBV20-1|few|TRBD2|TRBJ2-7
CSAIGLGGEIQYEQYF
TGCAGTGCTATTGGATTGGGGGGGGAGATCCAATACGAGCAGTACTTC
>TRBV12-3/TRBV12-4|few|.|TRBJ1-2
CASTNGGWRGGYTF
TGTGCCAGCACCAATGGGGGGTGGCGTGGGGGCTACACCTTC
>TRBV5-1|.|.|TRBJ2-3
CASSSHAVPGDTQYF
TGCGCCAGCAGCTCCCACGCGGTCCCGGGAGATACGCAGTATTTT
>TRBV5-1|many|.|TRBJ2-3
CASSNSMGQSWGDTQYF
TGCGCCAGCAGCAACTCTATGGGACAATCGTGGGGGGATACGCAGTATTTT
>TRBV28|.|TRBD1|TRBJ2-1
CASTPIRDRGYNEQFF
TGTGCCAGCACCCCTATCCGGGACAGGGGGTACAATGAGCAGTTCTTC
>TRBV27|.|TRBD2|TRBJ2-7
CASSLRQLAGVYEQYF
TGTGCCAGCAGTTTAAGGCAACTAGCGGGAGTTTACGAGCAGTACTTC
>TRBV7-6|.|.|TRBJ2-1
CASSLGPSGSGPNEQFF
TGTGCCAGCAGCTTAGGCCCGTCAGGGTCTGGCCCCAATGAGCAGTTCTTC
>TRBV7-8|.|.|TRBJ2-7
CASSLLTAGHSYEQYF
TGTGCCAGCAGCTTATTGACGGCGGGACACTCCTACGAGCAGTACTTC
>TRBV5-1|many|.|TRBJ2-5
CASSLGAGQETQYF
TGTGCCAGCAGTTTAGGGGCAGGGCAAGAGACCCAGTACTTC
>TRBV20-1|.|TRBD2|TRBJ2-7
CSGQREGYEQYF
TGCAGTGGGCAGCGGGAGGGCTACGAGCAGTACTTC
>TRBV20-1|many|.|TRBJ2-3
CSARATIPIDGGSTDTQYF
TGCAGTGCTAGAGCCACAATCCCCATCGATGGGGGTAGCACAGATACGCAGTATTTT
>TRBV3-1|.|.|TRBJ2-1
CTITLVVAVLSYNEQFF
TGTACCATCACCCTCGTGGTAGCGGTCCTCTCCTACAATGAGCAGTTCTTC
>TRBV9|.|.|TRBJ2-7
CASSVALEPSYEQYF
TGTGCCAGCAGCGTAGCGCTAGAACCTTCCTACGAGCAGTACTTC
>TRBV21-1|few|.|TRBJ2-1
CASSKGPHSGSFKNEQFF
TGTGCCAGCAGCAAAGGGCCCCATAGCGGGAGTTTTAAGAATGAGCAGTTCTTC
>TRBV20-1|few|.|TRBJ2-7
CSASWQGRSYEQYF
TGCAGTGCTAGCTGGCAGGGGCGCTCCTACGAGCAGTACTTC
>TRBV3-1|few|.|TRBJ1-5
CASSPRGVRGQPQHF
TGTGCCAGCAGCCCGAGGGGAGTTAGGGGTCAGCCCCAGCATTTT
>TRBV20-1|many|TRBD2|TRBJ2-1
CSARGLLAGASYNEQFF
TGCAGTGCTAGAGGGTTGTTAGCGGGGGCCTCCTACAATGAGCAGTTCTTC
>TRBV30|.|.|TRBJ2-5
CAWSNQGETQYF
TGTGCCTGGAGCAATCAGGGGGAGACCCAGTACTTC
>TRBV4-3|.|.|TRBJ2-7
CASSQDTGGIFEQYF
TGCGCCAGCAGCCAAGATACGGGCGGGATCTTCGAGCAGTACTTC
>TRBV11-2|few|.|TRBJ2-2
CASSLGLGVETGELFF
TGTGCCAGCAGCTTAGGGCTAGGTGTGGAAACCGGGGAGCTGTTTTTT
>TRBV20-1|many|.|TRBJ2-5
CSAETGEGETQYF
TGCAGTGCTGAAACAGGGGAGGGTGAGACCCAGTACTTC
>TRBV12-3/TRBV12-4|many|.|TRBJ2-2
CASNSPGELFF
TGTGCCAGCAATTCCCCCGGGGAGCTGTTTTTT
>TRBV28|.|TRBD2|TRBJ2-7
CASSWVAGGLTYEQYF
TGTGCCAGCAGTTGGGTAGCGGGAGGCCTGACCTACGAGCAGTACTTC
>TRBV12-3/TRBV12-4|.|.|TRBJ1-2
CASSLNWLILGYTF
TGTGCCAGCAGTTTGAACTGGTTAATTTTGGGCTACACCTTC
>TRBV4-2|.|.|TRBJ2-1
CASSQGLEGLIEQFF
TGTGCCAGCAGCCAAGGGTTGGAAGGGCTTATTGAGCAGTTCTTC
>TRBV6-5|few|.|TRBJ1-1
CASSYSGQYSTEAFF
TGTGCCAGCAGTTACTCGGGACAATACAGCACTGAAGCTTTCTTT
>TRBV4-2|.|.|TRBJ2-7
CASSLLKASYEQYF
TGTGCCAGCAGCCTGCTCAAAGCGAGCTACGAGCAGTACTTC
>TRBV4-2|.|.|TRBJ2-3
CASSQARDTQYF
TGTGCCAGCAGCCAAGCAAGGGATACGCAGTATTTT
>TRBV28|few|.|TRBJ1-1
CASSSRFGSGNTEAFF
TGTGCCAGCAGTTCCCGGTTTGGTTCTGGCAACACTGAAGCTTTCTTT
>TRBV9|.|TRBD2|TRBJ2-7
CASSVYGGGGHEQYF
TGTGCCAGCAGCGTTTACGGGGGGGGAGGCCACGAGCAGTACTTC
>TRBV4-2|few|TRBD2|TRBJ2-7
CASSQVTSGKTYEQYF
TGTGCCAGCAGCCAAGTCACTAGCGGGAAAACCTACGAGCAGTACTTC
>TRBV5-6|few|.|TRBJ1-5
CASSLGQFSNQPQHF
TGTGCCAGCAGCTTGGGTCAGTTTAGCAATCAGCCCCAGCATTTT
>TRBV7-2|.|.|TRBJ2-5
CASSLPLSGGETQYF
TGTGCCAGCAGCTTACCCCTTAGCGGAGGAGAGACCCAGTACTTC
>TRBV7-9|.|TRBD2|TRBJ2-7
CASSLGRDYYEQYF
TGTGCCAGCAGCTTAGGTCGGGACTACTACGAGCAGTACTTC
>TRBV6-1|.|.|TRBJ1-5
CASRRTVQNSNQPQHF
TGTGCCAGCAGACGAACGGTACAGAATAGCAATCAGCCCCAGCATTTT
>TRBV28|.|.|TRBJ1-2
CASREQGGDGYTF
TGTGCCAGCAGAGAACAGGGCGGGGATGGCTACACCTTC